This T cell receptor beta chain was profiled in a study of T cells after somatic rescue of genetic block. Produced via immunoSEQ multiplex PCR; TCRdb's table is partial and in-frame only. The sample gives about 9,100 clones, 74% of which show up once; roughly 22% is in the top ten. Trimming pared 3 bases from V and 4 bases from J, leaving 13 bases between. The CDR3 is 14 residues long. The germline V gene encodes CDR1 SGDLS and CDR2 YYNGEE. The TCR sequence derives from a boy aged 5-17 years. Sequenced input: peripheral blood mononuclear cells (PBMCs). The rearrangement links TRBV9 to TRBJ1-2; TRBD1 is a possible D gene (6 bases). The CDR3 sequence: CASSADSDAYGYTF. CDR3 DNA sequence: TGTGCCAGCAGCGCGGACAGTGACGCCTATGGCTACACCTTC.